The 28 T cell receptor beta chains in this list originate from one sample, sequenced in a study of cytomegalovirus exposure and HLA in healthy donors. PCR employed 60 Vbeta and 13 Jbeta primers. The method was immunoSEQ multiplex PCR; TCRdb's version includes in-frame clones alone and lacks a portion of them. Of approximately 170,000 clones in the sample, 60% to 80% are singletons; the top ten hold around 3.2%. The sequenced sample consisted of PBMCs. The receptors shown here come from a female donor in good health and CMV-seronegative.

The rearrangement uses TRBV4-3 and TRBJ2-7; 9 nucleotides match TRBD1. With V trimmed by 5 bases and J by 1 base, 3 bases remained unmatched. The V gene's germline CDR1 is LGHNA and CDR2 YSLEER. CDR3 length equals 14 residues. CDR3 DNA: TGCGCCAGCAGCTCCGGGACAGGGTCCTACGAGCAGTACTTC. It encodes CASSSGTGSYEQYF.

The chain employs TRBV27 and TRBJ1-1, with 8 nucleotides matching TRBD1. Trimming removed 0 bases from V and 7 bases from J; junction bases left unmatched: 4. CDR1 and CDR2 from the germline V gene are MNHEY and SMNVEV (reference sequence). The CDR3 length is 14 residues. For the CDR3, the DNA is TGTGCCAGCAGTTTATCGAGACAGGGGTTTGAAGCTTTCTTT. This translates into CASSLSRQGFEAFF.

V is TRBV12-2 and J is TRBJ1-5; TRBD1 was called by the table and not checked on the DNA. TRBV12-2 is annotated as a pseudogene. The CDR3 covers 15 residues. This CDR3 is CASRLGFRVNQPQHF. The CDR3 coding sequence is TGTGCAAGTCGCTTAGGTTTCAGGGTTAATCAGCCCCAGCATTTT.

CDR3 DNA sequence: TGTGCCAGCAGTTACTCGTTGACAGGGCGGCACTATGGCTACACCTTC. Encoded protein: CASSYSLTGRHYGYTF. The chain has TRBV6-5 and TRBJ1-2; TRBD1 matches at 7 bases. Unmatched junction bases numbered 7, after V lost 0 bases and J lost 3 bases. The CDR3 runs 16 residues. CDR1 is MNHEY, CDR2 SVGAGI, per germline.

This clone was observed a single time. The CDR3 DNA sequence: TGTGCCAGCAGCTCGGTAGCGACAGGGGTGGGTGAAAAACTGTTTTTT. It encodes CASSSVATGVGEKLFF. The chain links TRBV28 to TRBJ1-4; 8 bases match TRBD1. This CDR3 comprises 16 residues. Germline V gives CDR1 MDHEN, CDR2 SYDVKM. J lost 7 bases, V lost 6 bases, and 13 bases had no gene match.

Note on this clone: Other DNA sequences in this sample translate to the same CDR3. The chain couples TRBV7-3 to TRBJ2-1; TRBD2 matches 11 bases. Germline values: CDR1 SGHTA, CDR2 FQGTGA. CDR3 length equals 15 residues. V lost 6 bases to trimming and J lost 6 bases; unmatched junction nucleotides: 7. The chain's CDR3 is CASSPLAGVSNEQFF. DNA for the CDR3: TGTGCCAGCAGTCCACTAGCGGGAGTGTCCAATGAGCAGTTCTTC. The whole variable domain, filled in from reference TRBV7-3 and TRBJ2-1, reads GAGVSQTPSNKVTEKGKYVELRCDPISGHTALYWYRQSLGQGPEFLIYFQGTGAADDSGLPNDRFFAVRPEGSVSTLKIQRTERGDSAVYLCASSPLAGVSNEQFFGPGTRLTVL.

J is TRBJ2-2 and V is TRBV5-1, with D perhaps TRBD1 (5 bases). The V end was cut by 6 bases, the J end by 4 bases, with 13 bases between. Germline V CDR1 and CDR2: SGHRS, YFSETQ. The CDR3 loop spans 14 amino acids. CDR3 sequence (DNA): TGCGCCAGCAACGACAGATATACCACCGGGGAGCTGTTTTTT. This codes for CASNDRYTTGELFF.

This clone appeared a few times. This chain uses TRBV19 with TRBJ2-7; 9 bases are shared with TRBD1. J gave up 4 bases and V 9 bases, and 7 bases lay outside the gene matches. CDR1 and CDR2 (germline): LNHDA, SQIVND (reference sequence). The CDR3 length is 13 residues. This CDR3 reads CASGQGTVYEQYF. The CDR3 DNA is TGTGCCAGCGGACAGGGGACAGTTTACGAGCAGTACTTC.

V gene TRBV28 combines with J gene TRBJ1-1, with D hard to call. V lost 2 bases and J lost 5, with 9 bases in between. CDR3 size: 13 residues. Germline CDR1 and CDR2: MDHEN and SYDVKM. CDR3 protein: CASSLVGRTEAFF. The CDR3, as DNA: TGTGCCAGCAGTTTAGTGGGGAGAACTGAAGCTTTCTTT.

The chain combines TRBV7-2 with TRBJ2-7, with 11 bases aligning to TRBD2. Trimming removed 1 base from V and 0 bases from J; junction bases left unmatched: 8. Germline CDR1 and CDR2: SGHTA and FQGNSA. CDR3 length equals 18 residues. Here the CDR3 reads CASSLEGTSGGHSYEQYF. CDR3 DNA: TGTGCCAGCAGCTTAGAGGGTACTAGCGGGGGCCACTCCTACGAGCAGTACTTC.

A word on this clone: The same CDR3 arises from other DNA sequences in this sample as well. The V gene is TRBV19, the J gene TRBJ2-5; maybe TRBD1 (5 bases). Germline V CDR1 and CDR2: LNHDA, SQIVND (reference sequence). CDR3 length: 13 amino acids. V dropped 6 bases and J dropped 2 bases, with 10 bases sitting between them. The CDR3, as DNA: TGTGCCAGTAGCCCGACAGCGCAAGAGACCCAGTACTTC. This encodes CASSPTAQETQYF.

The chain is built from TRBV7-9 and TRBJ1-2; D unclear. CDR3 size: 14 residues. Germline V lookup: CDR1 SEHNR, CDR2 FQNEAQ (reference sequence). The V gene lost 5 bases and the J gene lost 5 bases, with 15 bases spanning the gap. CDR3 residues: CASSPSDLDYGYTF. The DNA for the CDR3 is TGTGCCAGCAGCCCCTCCGACTTGGATTATGGCTACACCTTC.

This rearrangement joins TRBV6-1 to TRBJ2-3; D possibly corresponds to TRBD1 (5 bases). Trimming took off 4 bases at V and 6 bases at J, with 8 bases between the two ends. The CDR3 runs 12 residues. CDR1 is MNHNS and CDR2 is SASEGT in the germline V gene. As DNA, the CDR3 is TGTGCCAGCAGTGTCCAGGGCGATACGCAGTATTTT. Its translation: CASSVQGDTQYF.

V and J are TRBV2 and TRBJ1-6; TRBD1 matches 9 bases. The V gene end was trimmed by 5 bases and the J gene end by 8 bases; junction bases not matched to a gene: 4. Germline V gene sequence: CDR1 SNHLY, CDR2 FYNNEI. The CDR3 is 14 residues long. The CDR3 DNA reads as TGTGCCAGCAGTACGGACAGGGGATATTCACCCCTCCACTTT. This encodes CASSTDRGYSPLHF.

The chain uses TRBV14 and TRBJ1-2; 7 positions match TRBD1. Looked up from germline, CDR1 is SGHDN and CDR2 is FVKESK. CDR3 length: 13 amino acids. The junction had 1 base not matched to a gene; V was cut back by 4 bases and J by 2 bases. CDR3 in amino acids: CASSRTGNYGYTF. The CDR3 DNA is TGTGCCAGCAGCCGGACAGGCAACTATGGCTACACCTTC.

The J gene is TRBJ2-3, the V gene TRBV9; TRBD2 might be the D (6 bases). The CDR3 contains 17 residues. Trimming stripped 0 bases from V and 0 bases from J, with 14 bases between. Germline V lookup: CDR1 SGDLS, CDR2 YYNGEE. The CDR3: CASSVGYAGSSTDTQYF. The CDR3 DNA reads TGTGCCAGCAGCGTAGGGTACGCGGGATCTAGCACAGATACGCAGTATTTT.

The CDR3 loop reads CASSSGGGGYEQYF. The CDR3 DNA sequence: TGTGCCAGCAGCTCAGGGGGTGGGGGCTACGAGCAGTACTTC. V usage is TRBV5-4 and J usage is TRBJ2-7; TRBD1 matches 7 bases. Germline V gene sequence: CDR1 SGHNT, CDR2 YYREEE (reference sequence). The V gene end was trimmed by 3 bases and the J gene end by 3 bases; junction bases not matched to a gene: 6. The CDR3 length is 14 residues.

This clone has more than one count but fewer than ten. The J gene is TRBJ2-2, the V gene TRBV28, with D possibly TRBD2 on 6 matching bases. CDR1 is MDHEN, CDR2 SYDVKM, per germline. V was pared by 5 bases and J by 4 bases, with 17 bases between. CDR3 size: 16 residues. This CDR3 is CASSTLRDWTTGELFF. CDR3 sequence (DNA): TGTGCCAGCAGTACCCTCCGGGACTGGACCACCGGGGAGCTGTTTTTT.

The V and J genes are TRBV19 and TRBJ2-1; 9 nucleotides line up with TRBD2. The CDR3 is 13 amino acids. The germline gives CDR1 LNHDA, CDR2 SQIVND (reference sequence). After removal of 5 bases from V and 6 bases from J, the junction contained 2 bases not matched to a gene. The CDR3 DNA is TGTGCCAGTAGTGCGACTAGCGGCAATGAGCAGTTCTTC. Its protein is CASSATSGNEQFF.

V is TRBV5-1 and J is TRBJ2-2; 8 bases line up with TRBD2. This CDR3 region has 15 residues. CDR1 SGHRS and CDR2 YFSETQ come from the germline V gene. Trimming cost V 0 bases and J 5 bases; bases outside gene matches: 3. CDR3 region: CASSLVGLETGELFF. The CDR3 DNA sequence: TGCGCCAGCAGCTTGGTGGGACTAGAAACCGGGGAGCTGTTTTTT.

This rearrangement joins TRBV19 to TRBJ2-6; 8 nucleotides agree with TRBD2. J lost 4 bases, V lost 5 bases, and 7 bases had no gene match. Germline values: CDR1 LNHDA, CDR2 SQIVND (reference sequence). The CDR3 extends over 16 amino acids. The CDR3 nucleotides read TGTGCCAGTAGTCAGACGGGGGGGACCGGGGCCAACGTCCTGACTTTC. It specifies CASSQTGGTGANVLTF.

This chain connects TRBV19 to TRBJ1-6, with a tentative D call TRBD1 (6 bases). The CDR3 is 17 residues long. With 1 base removed from V and 7 bases from J, the gap between germline ends came to 17 bases. The V gene's germline CDR1 is LNHDA and CDR2 SQIVND (reference sequence). CDR3 residues: CASSIVARGGKNSPLHF. The CDR3 DNA follows: TGTGCCAGTAGTATAGTCGCGAGGGGGGGCAAAAATTCACCCCTCCACTTT.

The V call is TRBV11-2, the J call TRBJ2-7; TRBD2 matches 8 bases. The CDR3 is 13 residues long. Germline V gene sequence: CDR1 SGHAT, CDR2 FQNNGV. With V trimmed by 5 bases and J by 9 bases, 9 bases remained unmatched. The chain's CDR3 is CASSPLFAGGQYF. The CDR3 DNA reads TGTGCCAGCAGCCCCCTTTTTGCGGGAGGGCAGTACTTC.

The genes are TRBV5-4 and TRBJ2-3; D might be TRBD2 (6 bases). The CDR3 contains 13 residues. Germline V gene data show CDR1 as SGHNT and CDR2 as YYREEE (reference sequence). V lost 2 bases and J 4 bases, leaving 8 bases between the germline ends. The CDR3 protein is CASSFGGPDTQYF. Here the CDR3 DNA reads TGTGCCAGCAGCTTCGGGGGACCAGATACGCAGTATTTT.

The table lists this clone with a few counts. The CDR3 here is CASSLGGASTEAFF. DNA for the CDR3: TGTGCCAGCAGTTTAGGGGGGGCGAGCACTGAAGCTTTCTTT. The rearrangement links TRBV27 to TRBJ1-1; D possibly corresponds to TRBD1 (6 bases). V was cut by 2 bases and J by 4 bases, with 11 bases left in between. Germline values: CDR1 MNHEY, CDR2 SMNVEV (reference sequence). CDR3 length: 14 amino acids.

The chain uses TRBV4-2 and TRBJ2-3; D unclear. This CDR3 comprises 15 residues. Deletions cut 0 bases from V and 0 bases from J, with 7 bases between. Germline V gene data show CDR1 as LGHNA and CDR2 as YNFKEQ. The CDR3 here is CASSQDHLSTDTQYF. DNA of the CDR3: TGTGCCAGCAGCCAAGATCACTTAAGCACAGATACGCAGTATTTT.

The CDR3 bases are TGTGCCAGCAGCCCTCCGAACGAGGGGGGGAATGAGCAGTTCTTC. Amino acids: CASSPPNEGGNEQFF. The J gene is TRBJ2-1, the V gene TRBV5-4, with D perhaps TRBD2 (7 bases). Germline values: CDR1 SGHNT, CDR2 YYREEE (reference sequence). This CDR3 has 15 residues. Trimming removed 4 bases from V and 7 bases from J, with 18 bases in between.

The V call is TRBV27, the J call TRBJ1-6, with no clear D. Germline assignment: CDR1 MNHEY and CDR2 SMNVEV (reference sequence). The V end was cut by 4 bases, the J end by 0 bases, with 10 bases between. This CDR3 comprises 16 residues. The CDR3 loop is CASSSLADSYNSPLHF. CDR3 in DNA: TGTGCCAGCAGTTCCCTAGCGGACTCCTATAATTCACCCCTCCACTTT.